This entry concerns a single T cell receptor (beta chain). What it binds is not known. The data stem from a study of cytomegalovirus exposure and HLA in healthy donors. The PCR ran on 60 Vbeta and 13 Jbeta primers. Assay used: immunoSEQ multiplex PCR; TCRdb lists only in-frame clones, some missing. The table lists more than 150,000 clones, over 70% of them singletons. Study conclusions and caveats: According to the study, roughly 180 TCR beta chains were cytomegalovirus-associated. As a later analysis revealed, the rate of TCR association differed by HLA locus, with DRB1 most and HLA-C fewest.

V lost 7 bases and J 4 bases, leaving 10 bases between the germline ends. CDR1 is SNHLY, CDR2 FYNNEI, per germline. The CDR3 extends over 12 amino acids. This sequence joins TRBV2 and TRBJ1-2; D unclear. The sample comprised PBMCs. This receptor was identified in a woman between 50 and 59 years old in good health and CMV-seropositive. The CDR3 bases are TGTGCCAGCAAAGATGATAGCTATGGCTACACCTTC. Encoded protein: CASKDDSYGYTF.